The 16 T cell receptor beta chains below all came from one sample that was sequenced in a study of CD4+ T cells in melanoma (dated by TCRdb to between 2021 and 2024). Receptor libraries were prepared by the immunoSEQ multiplex PCR assay. The clones in this table, taken by TCRdb from immuneACCESS, are in-frame only. Not every clone is retained; where verified, under half of the shortfall comes from an unresolved V gene, and the cause of the rest is unknown. The sample records over 130,000 clones, about nine tenths of which are singletons. The ten largest clones represent about 1.5% of the sample. These receptors were obtained from a human donor with melanoma.

J is TRBJ1-5 and V is TRBV6-5; TRBD1 agrees at 8 bases. The CDR3 loop spans 15 amino acids. The germline V gene has CDR1 MNHEY and CDR2 SVGAGI. The trim removed 5 bases at V and 4 bases at J, leaving 7 bases unmatched. This chain's CDR3 is CASSGGQGRNQPQHF. The CDR3 DNA follows: TGTGCCAGCAGTGGAGGACAGGGAAGGAATCAGCCCCAGCATTTT.

The chain couples TRBV6-1 to TRBJ1-6; D not resolved. The length of the CDR3 is 15 residues. Germline V CDR1 and CDR2: MNHNS, SASEGT. The V and J ends lost 7 bases and 0 bases respectively, with 10 bases between them. CDR3 DNA: TGTGCCAGCATAAGTTTAGGCTCCTATAATTCACCCCTCCACTTT. Its translation is CASISLGSYNSPLHF.

This chain connects TRBV4-1 to TRBJ1-2, with D tentatively TRBD1 (6 bases). With 2 bases removed from V and 4 bases from J, the gap between germline ends came to 17 bases. From germline, CDR1 is MGHRA and CDR2 YSYEKL. The CDR3 sequence is 16 residues long. CDR3: CASSQSHRAGSYGYTF. The CDR3 region has the DNA TGCGCCAGCAGCCAATCCCACAGGGCTGGGAGCTATGGCTACACCTTC.

This clone was picked up one time. The chain carries TRBV5-1 and TRBJ2-1; 7 bases align to TRBD1. J was trimmed by 2 bases and V by 4 bases; bases with no gene match: 6. Germline CDR1 reads SGHRS; CDR2 reads YFSETQ. The CDR3 runs 15 residues. CDR3 in amino acids: CASSPATGPYNEQFF. CDR3 DNA sequence: TGCGCCAGCAGCCCGGCGACAGGGCCCTACAATGAGCAGTTCTTC. Full variable domain (outside the CDR3, taken from reference TRBV5-1 and TRBJ2-1): KAGVTQTPRYLIKTRGQQVTLSCSPISGHRSVSWYQQTPGQGLQFLFEYFSETQRNKGNFPGRFSGRQFSNSRSEMNVSTLELGDSALYLCASSPATGPYNEQFFGPGTRLTVL.

This chain joins TRBV11-2 and TRBJ1-1, with D perhaps matching TRBD1 (6 bases). The CDR3 runs 13 residues. The V end was cut by 2 bases, the J end by 5 bases, with 9 bases between. Germline V CDR1 and CDR2: SGHAT, FQNNGV. DNA for the CDR3: TGTGCCAGCAGCTTAAGGGGGGATACTGAAGCTTTCTTT. Translation gives CASSLRGDTEAFF.

This clone was counted once. The chain has TRBV7-3 and TRBJ2-4; tentatively, D is TRBD1 (6 bases). The germline CDR1 and CDR2 sequences are SGHTA and FQGTGA. There are 13 residues in the CDR3. The V end lost 2 bases, the J end lost 11 bases, and 13 bases lay between the germline ends. In DNA, the CDR3 is TGTGCCAGCAGCTTAGCACAGGGATCGGTTCAGTACTTC. Protein sequence: CASSLAQGSVQYF.

The rearrangement links TRBV7-9 to TRBJ1-6; D not resolved. Germline V CDR1 and CDR2: SEHNR, FQNEAQ (reference sequence). V lost 4 bases and J 3 bases, leaving 13 bases between the germline ends. CDR3 length: 16 residues. This chain's CDR3 is CASSSSGRDYNSPLHF. The CDR3 bases are TGTGCCAGCAGCTCGTCCGGGCGTGACTATAATTCACCCCTCCACTTT.

This clone was recorded a few times. This chain uses TRBV7-9 with TRBJ2-1, with TRBD1 matching over 8 bases. Germline-derived CDR1 and CDR2 are SEHNR and FQNEAQ (reference sequence). With V trimmed by 7 bases and J by 8 bases, 13 bases remained unmatched. The CDR3 is 15 residues long. The CDR3 loop reads CASTLTGTGQHEQFF. The CDR3 region has the DNA TGTGCCAGCACCCTAACAGGGACAGGCCAGCATGAGCAGTTCTTC.

CDR3 sequence reads: CASSPSGERNGYTF. The CDR3 coding sequence is TGTGCCAGCTCACCATCAGGGGAAAGGAATGGCTACACCTTC. This sequence joins TRBV18 and TRBJ1-2; TRBD1 might be the D (6 bases). V lost 2 bases to trimming and J lost 6 bases, with 13 bases between them. The CDR3 has 14 amino acids. Germline lookup yields CDR1 KGHSH and CDR2 LQKENI.

This clone was seen once. The J gene is TRBJ2-7, the V gene TRBV7-3; D tentatively fits TRBD1 or TRBD2 (7 bases each). CDR3 length: 13 residues. V was shortened by 2 bases and J by 6 bases, with 11 bases between the two germline ends. Germline V gene lookup returns CDR1 SGHTA and CDR2 FQGTGA. CDR3 sequence: CASSLAGGVEQYF. The CDR3 DNA reads TGTGCCAGCAGCTTAGCAGGGGGGGTCGAGCAGTACTTC.

V is TRBV11-2 and J is TRBJ1-2; D is possibly TRBD1 (6 bases). There are 17 residues in the CDR3. V lost 1 base and J lost 7, with 22 bases in between. Germline V CDR1 and CDR2: SGHAT, FQNNGV. This CDR3 is CASSLVGRGLTLGGYTF. CDR3 DNA: TGTGCCAGCAGCTTAGTGGGCAGGGGACTCACGTTGGGTGGCTACACCTTC.

This clone was seen a single time. The chain uses TRBV30 and TRBJ2-1; 9 bases match TRBD2. CDR1 is GTSNPN, CDR2 SVGIG, per germline (reference sequence). The V gene end was trimmed by 1 base and the J gene end by 2 bases; junction bases not matched to a gene: 6. The CDR3 extends over 16 amino acids. In DNA form, the CDR3 reads TGTGCCTGGAGTGACTCAGCGGGGGGACCCTACAATGAGCAGTTCTTC. This encodes CAWSDSAGGPYNEQFF.

The chain combines TRBV5-1 with TRBJ1-6; D remains ambiguous. Trimming stripped 3 bases from V and 7 bases from J, with 14 bases between. Germline V gene sequence: CDR1 SGHRS, CDR2 YFSETQ. The CDR3 spans 15 residues. In DNA form, the CDR3 reads TGCGCCAGCAGCTCTCGCCACCTGGGGAATTCACCCCTCCACTTT. This codes for CASSSRHLGNSPLHF.

The rearrangement joins TRBV18 to TRBJ2-3; TRBD2 matches 7 bases. The CDR3 is 15 amino acids. With 4 bases clipped from V and 1 base from J, the junction kept 5 bases outside the gene matches. The V gene's germline CDR1 is KGHSH and CDR2 LQKENI. The CDR3 nucleotides read TGTGCCAGCTCACTTACGGGGGGTGGCACAGATACGCAGTATTTT. It specifies CASSLTGGGTDTQYF.

The chain couples TRBV7-9 to TRBJ2-5, with 7 bases aligning to TRBD2. Germline CDR1 is SEHNR and CDR2 is FQNEAQ (reference sequence). J gave up 5 bases and V 11 bases, and 17 bases lay outside the gene matches. This CDR3 has 15 residues. The CDR3 coding sequence is TGTGCCGCAAGCCCCTCAAGCGGGGTCGGGGAGACCCAGTACTTC. This codes for CAASPSSGVGETQYF.

The rearrangement uses TRBV5-8 and TRBJ2-3; TRBD2 aligns across 13 bases. CDR1 is SGHTS, CDR2 YDEGEE, per germline. V lost 4 bases, J lost 0 bases, and 8 bases stayed unmatched. CDR3 length: 18 amino acids. Here the CDR3 reads CASSVGTSGVPSTDTQYF. CDR3 nucleotides: TGTGCCAGCAGCGTGGGGACTAGCGGGGTCCCTAGCACAGATACGCAGTATTTT.